Listed below are T cell receptor beta chains from one sample, sequenced in a study of chemoradiotherapy in HPV16-positive cancers. Produced via immunoSEQ multiplex PCR; TCRdb's table is partial and in-frame only. The repertoire holds more than 10,000 clones, with around 70% as singletons. The sample here was taken from a patient who underwent chemoradiotherapy. The source of these receptors is a human donor with HPV-associated anogenital cancer. CDR3s include the opening cysteine and the closing phenylalanine or tryptophan. Each record gives: V gene, clone size, D gene, J gene, CDR3 protein, CDR3 DNA. D genes are given only for firm matches. Not every row has a clone size; where given, it reads once, few, many or a size class.

>TRBV2|.|TRBD1|TRBJ2-1
CASSRNQGAGEQFF
TGTGCCAGCAGTAGAAACCAGGGGGCCGGTGAGCAGTTCTTC
>TRBV6-5|.|TRBD1|TRBJ2-5
CASSSPGQGQETQYF
TGTGCCAGCAGCTCCCCGGGACAGGGCCAAGAGACCCAGTACTTC
>TRBV5-6|.|.|TRBJ2-1
CASSLGLTSYNEQFF
TGTGCCAGCAGCTTGGGACTAACTTCCTACAATGAGCAGTTCTTC
>TRBV6-1|few|TRBD2|TRBJ2-7
CASSSRAGYYEQYF
TGTGCCAGCAGTTCGCGAGCGGGGTACTACGAGCAGTACTTC
>TRBV19|.|TRBD2|TRBJ2-7
CASSIGLAVREEQYF
TGTGCCAGTAGTATAGGACTAGCGGTCCGTGAGGAGCAGTACTTC
>TRBV9|.|TRBD2|TRBJ2-1
CASSPRLAGGPGYNEQFF
TGTGCCAGCAGCCCTCGACTAGCGGGAGGGCCGGGGTACAATGAGCAGTTCTTC
>TRBV6-1|.|TRBD1|TRBJ1-5
CASSGGRGRRVFNQPQHF
TGTGCCAGCAGTGGGGGGAGGGGGCGCCGCGTCTTCAATCAGCCCCAGCATTTT
>TRBV15|few|.|TRBJ2-7
CATSRDLGYEQYF
TGTGCCACCAGCAGAGATCTTGGCTACGAGCAGTACTTC
>TRBV5-6|.|TRBD1|TRBJ1-2
CASLGEGGNYGYTF
TGTGCCAGCCTCGGAGAAGGGGGCAACTATGGCTACACCTTC
>TRBV28|.|.|TRBJ1-2
CAISPGRDYGYTF
TGTGCCATATCACCGGGACGGGACTATGGCTACACCTTC
>TRBV30|.|TRBD2|TRBJ2-5
CAWSKPSGRRETQYF
TGTGCCTGGAGTAAGCCTAGCGGGAGACGAGAGACCCAGTACTTC
>TRBV28|.|.|TRBJ1-1
CASSPRDVLAAFF
TGTGCCAGCAGTCCTAGGGACGTTCTTGCAGCTTTCTTT
>TRBV28|.|.|TRBJ1-2
CASTEEADRKAVGYTF
TGTGCCAGCACCGAAGAAGCGGACAGAAAAGCCGTTGGCTACACCTTC
>TRBV5-4|once|TRBD1|TRBJ2-7
CASSSSGTVLFYEQYF
TGTGCCAGCAGCTCCTCGGGGACAGTGCTTTTCTACGAGCAGTACTTC
>TRBV2|large|.|TRBJ2-7
CASSEDGAYEQYF
TGTGCCAGCAGTGAAGACGGAGCCTACGAGCAGTACTTC
>TRBV11-2|.|.|TRBJ2-2
CASSLDRVGELFF
TGTGCCAGCAGCTTAGATCGCGTCGGGGAGCTGTTTTTT
>TRBV27|.|TRBD1|TRBJ1-6
CASSSQSTGAMNSPLHF
TGTGCCAGCAGTTCCCAGAGCACAGGGGCGATGAATTCACCCCTCCACTTT
>TRBV7-2|.|.|TRBJ1-5
CASSLVGGSDQPQHF
TGTGCCAGCAGCTTAGTTGGGGGAAGCGATCAGCCCCAGCATTTT
>TRBV5-4|.|.|TRBJ1-2
CASSLAADRGYTF
TGTGCCAGCAGCTTAGCGGCAGACCGGGGCTACACCTTC
>TRBV28|.|.|TRBJ1-4
CASTSFEKLFF
TGTGCCAGCACCTCTTTCGAAAAACTGTTTTTT
>TRBV19|.|.|TRBJ2-6
CASQDGHSGANVLTF
TGTGCCAGTCAAGACGGACACTCTGGGGCCAACGTCCTGACTTTC
>TRBV30|.|TRBD1|TRBJ1-5
CAWRGGQGPNQPQHF
TGTGCCTGGAGGGGGGGACAGGGTCCGAATCAGCCCCAGCATTTT
>TRBV27|.|TRBD1|TRBJ2-7
CASSPAGTGVYEQYF
TGTGCCAGCAGTCCAGCCGGGACAGGCGTCTACGAGCAGTACTTC
>TRBV14|.|.|TRBJ2-7
CASSQGVRSYEQYF
TGTGCCAGCAGCCAGGGTGTGCGCAGCTACGAGCAGTACTTC
>TRBV28|.|.|TRBJ1-4
CASSLGWQGGEKLFF
TGTGCCAGCAGTTTGGGTTGGCAGGGCGGAGAAAAACTGTTTTTT
>TRBV19|.|.|TRBJ2-7
CASRTGIGEQYF
TGTGCCAGTAGGACTGGAATAGGCGAGCAGTACTTC
>TRBV30|few|.|TRBJ2-1
CAWTATGPNEQFF
TGTGCCTGGACAGCGACGGGCCCCAATGAGCAGTTCTTC
>TRBV7-9|.|.|TRBJ2-1
CASSATSDNEQFF
TGTGCCAGCAGCGCGACTAGTGATAATGAGCAGTTCTTC
>TRBV6-5|.|.|TRBJ1-1
CASKVTGMGNTEAFF
TGTGCCAGCAAAGTTACAGGTATGGGGAACACTGAAGCTTTCTTT
>TRBV18|few|TRBD1|TRBJ1-1
CASSPPSRGKSAEAFF
TGTGCCAGCTCACCACCGAGCAGGGGGAAAAGTGCTGAAGCTTTCTTT
>TRBV28|.|.|TRBJ1-6
CASQEGGGMGSPLHF
TGTGCCAGCCAGGAAGGGGGGGGCATGGGTTCACCCCTCCACTTT
>TRBV27|.|TRBD2|TRBJ2-1
CASSPLAGGFLSGSYNEQFF
TGTGCCAGCAGTCCGTTAGCGGGAGGTTTCTTAAGTGGCTCCTACAATGAGCAGTTCTTC